The 25 T cell receptor beta chains reported below all come from one sample, sequenced in a study of T cell responses to AZD1222 COVID-19 vaccine. Repertoires were generated with immunoSEQ multiplex PCR, while TCRdb's copy carries only in-frame clones and drops some. Of roughly 90,000 clones listed, around 90% are singletons. The sample was peripheral blood, taken 28 days after the second AZD1222 dose. These receptors originate from an adult who received the AZD1222 COVID-19 vaccine.

The V and J genes are TRBV27 and TRBJ2-5; D is possibly TRBD1 (5 bases). CDR3 length: 13 amino acids. The V gene's germline CDR1 is MNHEY and CDR2 SMNVEV (reference sequence). Trimming took off 5 bases at V and 4 bases at J, with 11 bases between the two ends. CDR3 DNA sequence: TGTGCCAGCAGTCTGGGGCTGCGAGAGACCCAGTACTTC. Amino acids: CASSLGLRETQYF.

The chain is built from TRBV7-9 and TRBJ2-1; D may be TRBD2 (6 bases). Germline CDR1 and CDR2: SEHNR and FQNEAQ (reference sequence). This CDR3 contains 19 residues. The ends were cut back, 3 bases at V and 5 bases at J, with 26 bases in the middle. CDR3 in DNA: TGTGCCAGCAGCTTTTGGAGGGCTCGAATTTTCCCCCTCGACAATGAGCAGTTCTTC. It yields the protein CASSFWRARIFPLDNEQFF.

V and J are TRBV5-6 and TRBJ2-2; TRBD1 agrees at 9 bases. Germline assignment: CDR1 SGHDT and CDR2 YYEEEE. The CDR3 sequence is 16 residues long. Trimming at V came to 4 bases and at J to 4 bases, leaving 8 bases not matched to a gene. CDR3 loop: CASSPGGQGITGELFF. The DNA of the CDR3 is TGTGCCAGCAGCCCGGGGGGACAGGGCATCACCGGGGAGCTGTTTTTT.

V gene TRBV24-1 combines with J gene TRBJ2-3; D may be TRBD2 (5 bases). The V end was cut by 3 bases, the J end by 8 bases, with 11 bases between. This CDR3 region has 13 residues. Per the germline V gene, CDR1 is KGHDR and CDR2 is SFDVKD. The CDR3 protein is CATSDARSGTQYF. For the CDR3, the DNA is TGTGCCACCAGTGATGCTAGGAGCGGTACGCAGTATTTT.

The chain employs TRBV5-5 and TRBJ1-6; a weak D match, TRBD1 (6 bases). Deletions cut 1 base from V and 9 bases from J, with 11 bases between. Germline CDR1 is SGHKS and CDR2 is YYEKEE (reference sequence). The CDR3 consists of 14 residues. The DNA of the CDR3 is TGTGCCAGCAGCTTGACAGGGAAGGTTTCACCCCTCCACTTT. Amino acid sequence: CASSLTGKVSPLHF.

The chain employs TRBV9 and TRBJ2-3; 11 nucleotides align to TRBD2. The CDR3 has 15 residues. Trimming removed 7 bases from V and 2 bases from J; junction bases left unmatched: 6. Germline V gene data show CDR1 as SGDLS and CDR2 as YYNGEE. CDR3 DNA sequence: TGTGCCAGCCGTCAGGGACTAGCGGTCACAGATACGCAGTATTTT. It encodes CASRQGLAVTDTQYF.

The chain combines TRBV4-1 with TRBJ1-4; TRBD1 might be the D (5 bases). V lost 3 bases, J lost 0 bases, and 17 bases lay in between. This CDR3 has 18 amino acids. Per the germline V gene, CDR1 is MGHRA and CDR2 is YSYEKL. CDR3 loop: CASSQGPGTSATNEKLFF. The DNA of the CDR3 is TGCGCCAGCAGCCAGGGCCCTGGGACTTCTGCAACTAATGAAAAACTGTTTTTT.

The chain links TRBV3-1 (or the pseudogene TRBV3-2) to TRBJ2-1; D unresolved. Germline V gives CDR1 LGHDT, CDR2 YNNKEL (reference sequence). CDR3 length: 12 residues. V lost 0 bases to trimming and J lost 9 bases, with 6 bases between them. CDR3 DNA sequence: TGTGCCAGCAGCCAAGAGTATTTTGAGCAGTTCTTC. Translated: CASSQEYFEQFF.

This clone was detected only once. The chain links TRBV11-2 to TRBJ2-1, with 7 bases matching TRBD2. This CDR3 comprises 17 residues. J gave up 1 base and V 6 bases, and 12 bases lay outside the gene matches. Germline lookup yields CDR1 SGHAT and CDR2 FQNNGV. The CDR3 spells CASSLISGSSSYNEQFF. The CDR3 DNA reads TGTGCCAGCAGTCTAATTAGCGGGTCCTCGTCCTACAATGAGCAGTTCTTC.

The V call is TRBV24-1, the J call TRBJ1-5, with 10 nucleotides matching TRBD1. This CDR3 has 16 residues. Trimming cost V 4 bases and J 6 bases; bases outside gene matches: 8. Per the germline V gene, CDR1 is KGHDR and CDR2 is SFDVKD. DNA for the CDR3: TGTGCCACCAGTGACCGAAGACAGGGGGCCAGTCAGCCCCAGCATTTT. Translating it yields CATSDRRQGASQPQHF.

The gene calls are TRBV5-5 and TRBJ1-6, with D tentatively TRBD1 (5 bases). This CDR3 comprises 18 residues. Germline V gene data show CDR1 as SGHKS and CDR2 as YYEKEE (reference sequence). Deletions cut 2 bases from V and 0 bases from J, with 15 bases between. The CDR3 here is CASSFLAGGSSYNSPLHF. CDR3 DNA sequence: TGTGCCAGCAGCTTCCTTGCGGGGGGAAGCTCCTATAATTCACCCCTCCACTTT.

The gene calls are TRBV30 and TRBJ1-1; D gene ambiguous. This CDR3 spans 12 amino acids. CDR1 and CDR2 (germline): GTSNPN, SVGIG (reference sequence). The V and J ends lost 0 bases and 7 bases respectively, with 9 bases between them. CDR3 nucleotide sequence: TGTGCCTGGAGTGTCTTGGGCGTTGAAGCTTTCTTT. Its translation: CAWSVLGVEAFF.

Only a few counts were recorded for this clone. The chain employs TRBV12-3 or TRBV12-4 and TRBJ2-5; D gene ambiguous. V shed 6 bases and J shed 7 bases, with 9 bases lying between them. This CDR3 is 11 amino acids long. The CDR3 reads CASSRRWTQYF. For the CDR3, the DNA is TGTGCCAGCAGCCGAAGGTGGACCCAGTACTTC.

The chain has TRBV10-3 and TRBJ1-3; D is uncertain. The CDR3 spans 15 residues. The V end was cut by 4 bases, the J end by 0 bases, with 10 bases between. Germline V gene lookup returns CDR1 ENHRY and CDR2 SYGVKD. The CDR3 coding sequence is TGTGCCATCAGTGTAAGTTCCCTCTCTGGAAACACCATATATTTT. Translating gives CAISVSSLSGNTIYF.

V usage is TRBV6-5 and J usage is TRBJ1-3, with D possibly TRBD1 on 6 matching bases. Germline CDR1 and CDR2: MNHEY and SVGAGI. This CDR3 spans 15 amino acids. V lost 1 base to trimming and J lost 0 bases, with 7 bases between them. CDR3 nucleotide sequence: TGTGCCAGCAGTTACTTGGACAGCTCTGGAAACACCATATATTTT. Amino acid sequence: CASSYLDSSGNTIYF.

This clone was detected only a few times. This rearrangement joins TRBV3-1 (or the pseudogene TRBV3-2) to TRBJ1-1; D unclear. The V and J ends lost 2 bases and 2 bases respectively, with 6 bases between them. The CDR3 runs 13 residues. Germline CDR1 reads LGHDT; CDR2 reads YNNKEL (reference sequence). This CDR3 is CASSQRVNTEAFF. The CDR3 DNA sequence: TGTGCCAGCAGCCAACGGGTAAACACTGAAGCTTTCTTT.

The CDR3 protein is CASSPLGQGSPLHF. The CDR3 DNA sequence: TGTGCCAGCAGTCCGCTGGGGCAAGGATCACCCCTCCACTTT. The chain links TRBV5-6 to TRBJ1-6, with D perhaps TRBD1 (5 bases). Trimming removed 5 bases from V and 10 bases from J, with 16 bases in between. Germline V gene sequence: CDR1 SGHDT, CDR2 YYEEEE. This CDR3 has 14 residues.

This clone was counted between two and nine times. This chain uses TRBV19 with TRBJ2-1; no definite D call. The germline V and J ends were trimmed by 5 bases and 9 bases, with 23 bases remaining between them. Germline V gene lookup returns CDR1 LNHDA and CDR2 SQIVND (reference sequence). This CDR3 has 16 residues. This chain's CDR3 is CASSPRTYTEYSEQFF. In nucleotides, the CDR3 is TGTGCCAGTAGTCCACGAACCTATACGGAATATTCTGAGCAGTTCTTC.

This chain uses TRBV27 with TRBJ2-1, with a possible D match to TRBD1 (6 bases). The CDR3 spans 17 residues. V dropped 5 bases and J dropped 2 bases, with 19 bases sitting between them. Germline V gene data show CDR1 as MNHEY and CDR2 as SMNVEV (reference sequence). In DNA, the CDR3 is TGTGCCAGCAGTCCCTATTCCGACAGGTTAACCTACAATGAGCAGTTCTTC. It specifies CASSPYSDRLTYNEQFF.

The chain employs TRBV7-9 and TRBJ1-6; D is undetermined. This CDR3 region has 17 residues. Germline V gene lookup returns CDR1 SEHNR and CDR2 FQNEAQ (reference sequence). Trimming removed 5 bases at V and 5 bases at J, with 19 bases between. CDR3 DNA: TGTGCCAGCAGCCCCCCACAAATATGGGAAAATAATTCACCCCTCCACTTT. Protein product: CASSPPQIWENNSPLHF.

The chain couples TRBV28 to TRBJ2-3; tentatively, D is TRBD2 (7 bases). CDR1 is MDHEN, CDR2 SYDVKM, per germline. The CDR3 has 18 amino acids. V dropped 4 bases and J dropped 2 bases, with 22 bases sitting between them. In nucleotides, the CDR3 is TGTGCCAGCAGTTCCAACAAAGGGGGGGCCGTTCTCACAGATACGCAGTATTTT. Its translation is CASSSNKGGAVLTDTQYF.

The chain joins TRBV9 to TRBJ1-5; 7 bases line up with TRBD1. The trim removed 2 bases at V and 13 bases at J, leaving 12 bases unmatched. Germline-derived CDR1 and CDR2 are SGDLS and YYNGEE. The CDR3 length is 14 residues. The CDR3, as DNA: TGTGCCAGCAGCGTGGGAGGGGGCGGAGAGCAGCAGCATTTT. Translated, it gives CASSVGGGGEQQHF.

The V gene is TRBV4-3, the J gene TRBJ1-5, with D uncertain. With 0 bases removed from V and 5 bases from J, the gap between germline ends came to 5 bases. CDR3 length: 13 amino acids. Germline CDR1 LGHNA, CDR2 YSLEER. The DNA for the CDR3 is TGCGCCAGCAGCCAAGATCTGCATCAGCCCCAGCATTTT. The encoded protein is CASSQDLHQPQHF.

The rearrangement uses TRBV29-1 and TRBJ2-2; a weak D match, TRBD1 (5 bases). The CDR3 loop spans 18 amino acids. The germline gives CDR1 SQVTM, CDR2 ANQGSEA. V was clipped by 7 bases and J by 2 bases, with 26 bases between them. CDR3 sequence: CSDHRIPYKPLNTGELFF. DNA for the CDR3: TGCAGCGACCACAGGATACCCTACAAACCCCTTAACACCGGGGAGCTGTTTTTT.

This chain joins TRBV4-2 and TRBJ1-1, with 7 bases lining up with TRBD1. Germline CDR1 is LGHNA and CDR2 is YNFKEQ. The J segment lost 1 base and the V segment lost 1 base, leaving 12 bases of the junction unmatched. The CDR3 has 18 amino acids. CDR3 region: CASSQGYRGVKRNTEAFF. The CDR3, as DNA: TGTGCCAGCAGCCAAGGCTACAGGGGAGTGAAGAGGAACACTGAAGCTTTCTTT.